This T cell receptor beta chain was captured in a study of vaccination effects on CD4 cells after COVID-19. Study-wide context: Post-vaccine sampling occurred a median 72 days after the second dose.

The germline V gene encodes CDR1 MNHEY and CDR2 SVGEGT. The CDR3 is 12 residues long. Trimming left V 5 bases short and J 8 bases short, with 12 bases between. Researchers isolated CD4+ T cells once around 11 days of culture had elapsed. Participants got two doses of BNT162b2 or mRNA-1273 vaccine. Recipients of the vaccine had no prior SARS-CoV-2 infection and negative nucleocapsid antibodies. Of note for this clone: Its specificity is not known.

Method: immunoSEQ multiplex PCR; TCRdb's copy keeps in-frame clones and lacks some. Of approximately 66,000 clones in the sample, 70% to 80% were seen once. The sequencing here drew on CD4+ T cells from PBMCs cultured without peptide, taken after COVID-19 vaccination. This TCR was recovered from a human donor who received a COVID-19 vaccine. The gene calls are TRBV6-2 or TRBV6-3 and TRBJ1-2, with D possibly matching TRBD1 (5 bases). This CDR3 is CASSSRVGGYTF. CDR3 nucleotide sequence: TGTGCCAGCAGTAGCAGGGTTGGCGGCTACACCTTC.